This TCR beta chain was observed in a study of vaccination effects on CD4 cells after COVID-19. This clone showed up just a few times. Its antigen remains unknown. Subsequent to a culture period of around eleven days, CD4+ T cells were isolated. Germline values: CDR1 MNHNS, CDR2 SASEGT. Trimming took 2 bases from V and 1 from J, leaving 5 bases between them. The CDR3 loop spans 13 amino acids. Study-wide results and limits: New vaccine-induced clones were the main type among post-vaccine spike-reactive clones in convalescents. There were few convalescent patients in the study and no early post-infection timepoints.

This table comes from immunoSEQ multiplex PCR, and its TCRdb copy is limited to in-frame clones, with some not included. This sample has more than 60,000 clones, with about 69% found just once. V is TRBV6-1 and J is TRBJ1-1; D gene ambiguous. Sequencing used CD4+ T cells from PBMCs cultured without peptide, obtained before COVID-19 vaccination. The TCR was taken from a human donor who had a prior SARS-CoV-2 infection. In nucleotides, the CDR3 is TGTGCCAGCAGTGAAAGGGAGAACACTGAAGCTTTCTTT. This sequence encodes CASSERENTEAFF.